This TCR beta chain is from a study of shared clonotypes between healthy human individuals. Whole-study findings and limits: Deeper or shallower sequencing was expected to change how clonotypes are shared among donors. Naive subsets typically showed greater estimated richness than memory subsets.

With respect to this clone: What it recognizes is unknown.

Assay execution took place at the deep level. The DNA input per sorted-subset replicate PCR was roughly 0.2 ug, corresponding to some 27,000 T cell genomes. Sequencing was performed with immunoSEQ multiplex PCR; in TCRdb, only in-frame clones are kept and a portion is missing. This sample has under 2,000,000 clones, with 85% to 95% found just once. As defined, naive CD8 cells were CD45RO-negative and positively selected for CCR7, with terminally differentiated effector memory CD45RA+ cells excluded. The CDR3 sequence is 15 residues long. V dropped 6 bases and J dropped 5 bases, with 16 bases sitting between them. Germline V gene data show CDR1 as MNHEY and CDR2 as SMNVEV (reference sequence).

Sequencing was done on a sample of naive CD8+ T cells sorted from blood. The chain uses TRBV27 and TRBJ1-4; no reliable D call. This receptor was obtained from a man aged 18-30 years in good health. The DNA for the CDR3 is TGTGCCAGCAGCCCCGGAGGACTTCTAAATGAAAAACTGTTTTTT. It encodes CASSPGGLLNEKLFF.